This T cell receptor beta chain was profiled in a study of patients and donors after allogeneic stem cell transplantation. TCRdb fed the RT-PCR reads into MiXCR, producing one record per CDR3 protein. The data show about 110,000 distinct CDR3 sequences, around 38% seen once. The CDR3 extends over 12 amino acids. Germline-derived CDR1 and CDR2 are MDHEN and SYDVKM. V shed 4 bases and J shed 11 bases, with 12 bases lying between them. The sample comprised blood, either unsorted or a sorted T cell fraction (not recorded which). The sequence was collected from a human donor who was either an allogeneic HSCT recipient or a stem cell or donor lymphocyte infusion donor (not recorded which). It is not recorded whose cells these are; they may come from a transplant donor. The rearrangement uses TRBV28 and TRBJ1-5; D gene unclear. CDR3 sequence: CASSYHGQAQHF. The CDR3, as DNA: TGTGCCAGCAGTTACCATGGGCAGGCCCAGCATTTT.